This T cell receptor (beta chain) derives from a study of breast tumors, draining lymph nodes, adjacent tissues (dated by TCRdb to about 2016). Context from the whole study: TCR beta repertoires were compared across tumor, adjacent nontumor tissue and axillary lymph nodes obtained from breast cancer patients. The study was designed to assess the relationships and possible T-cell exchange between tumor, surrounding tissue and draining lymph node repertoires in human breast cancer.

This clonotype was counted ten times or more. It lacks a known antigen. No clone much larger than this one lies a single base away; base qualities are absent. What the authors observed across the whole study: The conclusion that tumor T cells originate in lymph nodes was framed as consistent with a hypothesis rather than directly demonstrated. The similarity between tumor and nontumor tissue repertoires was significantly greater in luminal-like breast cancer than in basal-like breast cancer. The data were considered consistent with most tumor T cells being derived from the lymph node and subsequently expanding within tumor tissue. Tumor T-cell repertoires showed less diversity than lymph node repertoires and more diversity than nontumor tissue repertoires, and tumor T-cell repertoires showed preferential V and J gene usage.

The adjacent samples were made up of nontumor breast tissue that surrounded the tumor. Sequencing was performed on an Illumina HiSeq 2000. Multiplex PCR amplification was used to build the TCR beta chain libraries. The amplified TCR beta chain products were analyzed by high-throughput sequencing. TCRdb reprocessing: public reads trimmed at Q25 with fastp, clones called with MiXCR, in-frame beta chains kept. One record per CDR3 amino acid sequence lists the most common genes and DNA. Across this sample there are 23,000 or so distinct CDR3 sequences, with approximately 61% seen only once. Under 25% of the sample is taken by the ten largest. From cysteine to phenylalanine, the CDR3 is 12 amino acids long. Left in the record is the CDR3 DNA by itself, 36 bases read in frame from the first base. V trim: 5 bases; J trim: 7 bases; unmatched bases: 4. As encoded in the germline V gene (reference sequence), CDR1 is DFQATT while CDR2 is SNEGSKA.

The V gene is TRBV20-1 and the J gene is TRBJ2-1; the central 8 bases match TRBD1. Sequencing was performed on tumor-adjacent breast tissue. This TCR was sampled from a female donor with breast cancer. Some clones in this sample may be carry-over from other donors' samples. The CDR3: CSAFDRGNEQFF. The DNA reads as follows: TGCAGTGCTTTCGACAGGGGTAATGAGCAGTTCTTC.